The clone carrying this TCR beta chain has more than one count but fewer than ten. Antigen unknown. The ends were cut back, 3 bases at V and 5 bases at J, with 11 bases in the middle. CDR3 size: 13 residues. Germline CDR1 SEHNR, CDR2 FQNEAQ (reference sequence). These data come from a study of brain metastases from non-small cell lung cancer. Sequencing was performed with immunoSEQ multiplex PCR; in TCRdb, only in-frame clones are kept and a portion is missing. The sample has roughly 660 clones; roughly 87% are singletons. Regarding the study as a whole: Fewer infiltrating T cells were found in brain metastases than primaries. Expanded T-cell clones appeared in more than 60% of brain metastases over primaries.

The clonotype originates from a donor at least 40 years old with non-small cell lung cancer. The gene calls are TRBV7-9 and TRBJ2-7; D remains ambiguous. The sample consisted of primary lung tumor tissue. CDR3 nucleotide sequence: TGTGCCAGCAGCTTTTTAGGTTCCCACGAGCAGTACTTC. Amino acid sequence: CASSFLGSHEQYF.